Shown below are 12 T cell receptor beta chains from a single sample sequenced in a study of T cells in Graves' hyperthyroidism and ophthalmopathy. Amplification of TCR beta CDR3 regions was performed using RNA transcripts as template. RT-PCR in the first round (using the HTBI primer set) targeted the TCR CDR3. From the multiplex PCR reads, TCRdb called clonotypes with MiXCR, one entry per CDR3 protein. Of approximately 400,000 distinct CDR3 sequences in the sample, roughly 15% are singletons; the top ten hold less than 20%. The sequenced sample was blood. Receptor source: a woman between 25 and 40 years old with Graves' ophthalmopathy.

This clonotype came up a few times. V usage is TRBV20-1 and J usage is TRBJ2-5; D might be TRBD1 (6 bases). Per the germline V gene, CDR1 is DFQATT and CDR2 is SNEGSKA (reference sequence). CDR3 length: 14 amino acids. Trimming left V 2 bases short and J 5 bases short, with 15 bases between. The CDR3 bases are TGCAGTGCTAGACAAACAGGGATATTGGAGACCCAGTACTTC. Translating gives CSARQTGILETQYF.

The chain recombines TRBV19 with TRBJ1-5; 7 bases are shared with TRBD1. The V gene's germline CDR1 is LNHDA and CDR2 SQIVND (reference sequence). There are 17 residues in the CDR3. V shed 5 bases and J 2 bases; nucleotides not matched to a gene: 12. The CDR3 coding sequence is TGTGCCAGTAGTGTGACAGGGAAGGGGTTAGGCAATCAGCCCCAGCATTTT. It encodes CASSVTGKGLGNQPQHF.

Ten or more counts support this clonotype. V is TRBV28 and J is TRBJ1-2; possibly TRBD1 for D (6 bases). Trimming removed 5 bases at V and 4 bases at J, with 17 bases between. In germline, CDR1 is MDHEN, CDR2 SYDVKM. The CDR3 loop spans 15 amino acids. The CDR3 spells CASSTHGGAGYGYTF. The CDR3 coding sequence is TGTGCCAGCAGTACCCACGGGGGCGCGGGCTATGGCTACACCTTC.

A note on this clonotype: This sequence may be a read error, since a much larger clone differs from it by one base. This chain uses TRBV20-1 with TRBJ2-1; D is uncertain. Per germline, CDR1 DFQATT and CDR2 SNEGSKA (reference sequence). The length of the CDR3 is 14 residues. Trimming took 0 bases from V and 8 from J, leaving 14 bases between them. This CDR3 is CSARDPGEDDEQFF. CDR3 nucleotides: TGCAGTGCTAGAGATCCCGGTGAGGACGATGAGCAGTTCTTC.

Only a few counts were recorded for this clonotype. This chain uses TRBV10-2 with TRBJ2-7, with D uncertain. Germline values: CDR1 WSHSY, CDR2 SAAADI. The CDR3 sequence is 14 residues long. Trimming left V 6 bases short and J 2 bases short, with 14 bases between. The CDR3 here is CASSYLSETYEQYF. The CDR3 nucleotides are TGCGCCAGCAGCTACCTTTCAGAGACCTACGAGCAGTACTTC.

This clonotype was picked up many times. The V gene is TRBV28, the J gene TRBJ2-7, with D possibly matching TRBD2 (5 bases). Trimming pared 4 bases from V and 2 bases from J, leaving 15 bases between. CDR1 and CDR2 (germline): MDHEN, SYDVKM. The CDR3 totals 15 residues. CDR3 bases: TGTGCCAGCAGTTCTGGACTGTCGAGACCCTACGAGCAGTACTTC. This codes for CASSSGLSRPYEQYF.

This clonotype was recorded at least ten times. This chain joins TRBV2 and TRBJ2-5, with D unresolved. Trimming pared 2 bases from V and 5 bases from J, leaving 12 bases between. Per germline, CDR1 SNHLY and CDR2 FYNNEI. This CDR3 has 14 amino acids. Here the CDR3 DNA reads TGTGCCAGCAGTGAATTCGTTGTGGGGGAGACCCAGTACTTC. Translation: CASSEFVVGETQYF.

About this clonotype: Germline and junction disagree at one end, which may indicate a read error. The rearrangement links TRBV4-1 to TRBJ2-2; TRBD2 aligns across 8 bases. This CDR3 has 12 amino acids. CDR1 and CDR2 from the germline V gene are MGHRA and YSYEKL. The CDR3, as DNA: TGCGCCAGCAGCTCGGGGGGGACCACAACTATTTTT. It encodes CASSSGGTTTIF.

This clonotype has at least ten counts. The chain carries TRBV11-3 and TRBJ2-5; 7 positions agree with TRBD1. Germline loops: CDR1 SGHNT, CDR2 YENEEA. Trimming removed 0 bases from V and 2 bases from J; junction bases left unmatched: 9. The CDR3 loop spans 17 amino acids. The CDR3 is CASSLEVVGDRQETQYF. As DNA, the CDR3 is TGTGCCAGCAGCTTAGAAGTTGTAGGGGACAGACAAGAGACCCAGTACTTC. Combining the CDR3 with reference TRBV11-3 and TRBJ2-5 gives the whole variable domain EAGVVQSPRYKIIEKKQPVAFWCNPISGHNTLYWYLQNLGQGPELLIRYENEEAVDDSQLPKDRFSAERLKGVDSTLKIQPAELGDSAVYLCASSLEVVGDRQETQYFGPGTRLLVL.

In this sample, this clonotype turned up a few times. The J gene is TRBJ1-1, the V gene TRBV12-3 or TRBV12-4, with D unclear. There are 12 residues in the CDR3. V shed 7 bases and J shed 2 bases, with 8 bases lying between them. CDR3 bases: TGTGCCAGCACAAAGACAAACACTGAAGCTTTCTTT. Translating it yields CASTKTNTEAFF.

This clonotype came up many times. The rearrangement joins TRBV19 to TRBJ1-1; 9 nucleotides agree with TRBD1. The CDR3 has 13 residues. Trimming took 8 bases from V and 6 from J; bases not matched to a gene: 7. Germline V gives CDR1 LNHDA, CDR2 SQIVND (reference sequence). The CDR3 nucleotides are TGTGCCAGTTCGGGACAGGGCAGATCTGAAGCTTTCTTT. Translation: CASSGQGRSEAFF.

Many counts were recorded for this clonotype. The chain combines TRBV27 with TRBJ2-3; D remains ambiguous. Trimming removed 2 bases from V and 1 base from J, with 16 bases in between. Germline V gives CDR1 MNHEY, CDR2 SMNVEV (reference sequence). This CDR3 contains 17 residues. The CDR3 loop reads CASSLAAGSLGTDTQYF. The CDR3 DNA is TGTGCCAGCAGTTTAGCCGCCGGCTCCTTGGGCACAGATACGCAGTATTTT.